This TCR beta chain was captured in a study of blood T cells in healthy people across ages (dated by TCRdb to the mid-2010s). Study-level background: Template switching captured roughly one uniquely barcoded TCR beta cDNA molecule per two T cells in model experiments. The study measured age-related changes in TCR beta repertoire diversity using deep sequencing normalized with unique cDNA molecular identifiers. Four age groups were formed from the donors: young (average roughly 16 years), middle-aged (around 40), aged (62) and long-lived (around 82). To avoid experimental bias, donors of different ages were distributed randomly across sequencing lanes. For two donors (one aged 18 to 30 and one aged 80 or older), the study analyzed two additional independent replicas of 1 million unique cDNA reads from the same blood draw.

The study at large found these results: Because donor CMV infection status was unknown, age-related changes in expanded clonotypes were potentially confounded. Compared with the aged group, the long-lived group had more naive CD4+ T cells, fewer expanded clones and increased TCR diversity, suggesting age selection. Because profiling used bulk unsorted PBMCs, naive and antigen-experienced compartments could not be compared conclusively. As age increased, observed TCR beta diversity per million T cells dropped in a roughly linear way, and a significant reduction was already evident by age 40. There was a strong correlation between observed TCR beta diversity and the percentage of naive T cells measured by flow cytometry. Total diversity estimates from one million sequenced T cells were considered lower bounds and underestimates.

This clonotype has ten or more counts. No cognate antigen has been identified for it. Per-base quality was not reported, and no clone a single base away is much larger than it. Library prep was done by 5' RACE. Sequencing instrument: Illumina HiSeq 2500. A second about 7 to 12 cycle PCR used a sample-barcoded 5' primer and a J-beta primer mix. A template-switch 5' adaptor carrying 12 random nucleotides introduced a unique molecular identifier onto each TCR beta cDNA molecule. Each sample yielded at least 2.5 million CDR3-containing paired-end reads. First-strand cDNA synthesis was performed from all RNA using the Mint cDNA synthesis kit, with priming by a TRBC-specific oligonucleotide. After uracil-DNA glycosylase treatment, a first 18-cycle PCR used universal primers M1SS and BC2_uni_R on all cDNA. As for the original processing: Normalization of each sample was performed by random selection of 1 million high-quality reads, each carrying a distinct molecular identifier. Instead of being binned into consensus sequences, reads that shared molecular identifiers were thrown out. MiTCR, set to a Q25 quality threshold and the strictest error-elimination algorithm, was used for CDR3 identification, clonotype clustering and error correction. A nonparametric unseen species model using Euler transformation provided a lower-bound estimate of total TCR beta diversity. TCRdb handled the public reads itself, with Q25 trimming in fastp and clone calling in MiXCR, and kept productive beta chains. When rows share a CDR3 protein, they turn into one entry using the most common DNA and genes. The V and J calls and clone size come from TCRdb's table, not from the authors' own analysis. For this sample there are about 640,000 distinct CDR3 sequences; around 43% appear just once. The ten largest clones represent 30% of the sample.

The donors were roughly 40 Caucasian individuals from Russia, aged roughly 6 to 90 years, who were systemically healthy. Around 10 milliliters of peripheral blood were collected from each donor into EDTA-treated Vacutainer tubes. Ficoll-Paque density-gradient centrifugation was used to isolate PBMCs, with at least 7 million per sample. Trizol reagent was used to extract total RNA from PBMCs, with at least 5.5 micrograms per sample. The percentages of naive CD45RAhigh/CD27high T cells were determined by flow cytometry on a PBMC aliquot from every donor. The germline V gene (reference sequence) gives CDR1 as DFQATT and CDR2 as SNEGSKA. V lost 6 bases and J lost 6 bases; the stretch between them is 23 bases long. Measured from the cysteine to the phenylalanine, the CDR3 is 15 residues long. The sequence is cut down to CDR3 DNA, 45 bases in frame from base 1.

This receptor was taken from a man at least 80 years old in good health. Sequencing input: blood. Recombination linked TRBV20-1 to TRBJ2-5, with a tentative D gene TRBD1 over 5 matching bases. The DNA sequence follows: TGCAGTGCGAGCTTCCTCGGGCAGGGTAGTAAGACCCAGTACTTC. It codes for CSASFLGQGSKTQYF.